This TCR beta chain appears in the sequencing data of a study of naive and memory T cell subsets. A UMI-containing oligonucleotide was joined by 3' ligation to the TCR cDNA template. Whole blood, 2 to 2.5 ml, came from adult healthy volunteers. Input was about 1 to 1,100 ng of DNase-treated total RNA without cell sorting. The SP2 primer and nested alpha and beta constant region primers amplified ligated cDNA in four rounds. For blood and skin samples, reverse transcription used TCR alpha and beta constant primers. TCRdb independently ran MiXCR on the 5' RACE reads; one entry per CDR3 protein. The table lists about 56,000 distinct CDR3 sequences, about 8.3% of them singletons. The V segment lost 4 bases and the J segment 5 bases; nucleotides outside the gene matches: 6. The CDR3 has 14 residues. Germline CDR1 SGHNT, CDR2 YYREEE (reference sequence).

The J gene is TRBJ2-7, the V gene TRBV5-4, with 10 bases aligning to TRBD1. The sequence was collected from a female donor in good health. CDR3 amino acids: CASSPRDRGNEQYF. The CDR3 DNA reads as TGTGCCAGCAGCCCCCGGGACAGGGGTAACGAGCAGTACTTC.